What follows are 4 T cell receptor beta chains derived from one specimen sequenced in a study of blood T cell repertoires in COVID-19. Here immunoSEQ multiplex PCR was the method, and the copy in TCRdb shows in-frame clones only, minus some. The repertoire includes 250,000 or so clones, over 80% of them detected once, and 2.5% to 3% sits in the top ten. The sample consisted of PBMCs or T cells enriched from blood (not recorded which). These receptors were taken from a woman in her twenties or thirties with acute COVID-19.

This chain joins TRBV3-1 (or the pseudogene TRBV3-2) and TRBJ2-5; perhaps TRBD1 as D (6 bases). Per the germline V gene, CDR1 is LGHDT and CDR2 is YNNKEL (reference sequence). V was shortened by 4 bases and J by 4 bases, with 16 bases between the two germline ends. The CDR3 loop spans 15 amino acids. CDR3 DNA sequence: TGTGCCAGCAGCCCAGCCCGGACAGCTGGAGAGACCCAGTACTTC. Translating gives CASSPARTAGETQYF.

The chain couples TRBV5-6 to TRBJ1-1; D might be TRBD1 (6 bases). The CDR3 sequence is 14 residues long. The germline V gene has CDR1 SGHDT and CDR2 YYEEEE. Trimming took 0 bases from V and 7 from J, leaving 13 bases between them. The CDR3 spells CASSLGQDLFEAFF. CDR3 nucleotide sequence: TGTGCCAGCAGCTTGGGACAGGATCTCTTTGAAGCTTTCTTT.

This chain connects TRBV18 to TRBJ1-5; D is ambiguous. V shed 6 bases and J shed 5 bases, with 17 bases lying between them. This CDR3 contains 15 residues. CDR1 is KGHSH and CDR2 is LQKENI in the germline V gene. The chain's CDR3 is CASSPVAGGDQPQHF. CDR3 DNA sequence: TGTGCCAGCTCCCCTGTGGCAGGAGGCGATCAGCCCCAGCATTTT.

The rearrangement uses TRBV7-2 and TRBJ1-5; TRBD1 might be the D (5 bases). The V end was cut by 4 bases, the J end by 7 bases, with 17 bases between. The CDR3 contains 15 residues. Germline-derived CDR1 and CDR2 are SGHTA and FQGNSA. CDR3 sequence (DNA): TGTGCCAGCAGCTCCCACCGGGGGTCTCCGCAGCCCCAGCATTTT. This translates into CASSSHRGSPQPQHF.